This TCR beta chain was observed in a study of tumor-infiltrating lymphocytes in primary liver carcinoma (dated by TCRdb to 2016 to 2017). Regarding the complete study: A few patients with histopathologically diagnosed primary liver carcinoma underwent surgical resection in China between 2015 and 2016. Of the five patients (three men and two women, aged 30 to 69 years), four had hepatocellular carcinoma and one had combined HCC and intrahepatic cholangiocarcinoma. The five patients had tumors staged T1-T3 N0M0, with maximum diameters ranging from roughly 4.2 to 11 cm. Samples yielded roughly 3.65 to 7.5 million productive TCRbeta reads; read depth did not differ significantly between tissue types. The study combined TCRbeta repertoire sequencing, expression microarrays and whole-exome sequencing across five regions of each liver tumor, with adjacent normal tissue and blood. TCRbeta repertoire sequencing covered approximately 35 specimens from 5 patients: 25 or so tumor regions, 5 adjacent noncancerous liver tissues and 5 peripheral blood samples. High reproducibility was observed for the technical replicate repertoires, with mean shared-clone rates roughly 0.87 and correlation coefficients above 0.95.

The paper's findings and limits, for the study overall: Because sequencing covered only the TCR beta chain and unpaired alpha chains were not captured, true repertoire diversity is likely underestimated. The study included only a few patients, and the authors note findings should be validated in a larger study. Repertoire overlap was higher between tumor regions (mean around 36%) than tumor-adjacent (approximately 17%) or tumor-blood (approximately 14%) pairs, consistent with antigen-driven expansion. Compared with blood, tumors had a significantly larger share of the repertoire taken up by the top 250 clones (p = 0.039). Comparison of CD4+ and CD8+ T cell repertoires was precluded by the use of bulk unsorted samples.

With regard to this clonotype: Its recognized antigen is unknown. No base quality information exists; no much larger clone differs at one position.

The germline V gene provides CDR1 SGHAT and CDR2 FQNNGV. The trim is 2 bases for V and 6 bases for J, with a gap of 8 bases between the germline ends. The cysteine opens and the phenylalanine closes a CDR3 of 12 amino acids. The DNA shown is the 36-base CDR3, in frame from base 1. Using a constant-region primer and ProtoScript II reverse transcriptase, TCRbeta-specific cDNA was reverse-transcribed from 500 ng total RNA. Construction of the TCRbeta libraries relied on three nested rounds of multiplex PCR, following a slightly modified ARM-PCR procedure. Each of the first two PCR rounds ran for approximately 10 cycles using multiplex TRBV1-TRBV30 forward primers together with a Cbeta reverse primer. Sample barcodes and Illumina adapters were added in a final 25-cycle PCR using Deep VentR polymerase. Before sequencing, amplicons of 200-500 bp were gel-purified using a QIAquick gel extraction kit. The TCRbeta amplicons were sequenced with 250-bp paired-end reads on an Illumina HiSeq 2500. Turning to the authors' computational methods: Reads were quality-trimmed with Trimmomatic v0.33, and paired reads were merged with FLASH v1.2.11 to recover full CDR3 sequences. V, D and J germline segments were assigned to the rearranged TCRbeta sequences by MiGEC v1.2.1b. Clonotype statistics and Shannon-Wiener diversity indices were computed with VDJtools v1.0.0. Except for diversity analysis, only the 250 most abundant clonotypes of each sample were used in subsequent analyses to reduce sampling bias. In-frame beta chains were kept once TCRdb had trimmed the public reads at Q25 with fastp and called clones with MiXCR. Each record represents a unique CDR3 protein, reported with the most common genes and DNA among its rows. The V and J calls and clone size are TCRdb's, not the authors'. Across this sample there are a few hundred thousand distinct CDR3 sequences, with around three fifths seen only once. About 17% of the sample is taken by the ten largest.

RNA from unsorted whole blood was extracted with TRIzol reagent, and germline DNA was obtained with the DNeasy Blood & Tissue kit. Patients had chronic HBV infection and were treatment-naive at sampling. About 3.7 milliliters of peripheral blood were collected into K2EDTA tubes before surgery. The chain employs TRBV11-2 and TRBJ2-7, with the D gene not confidently named. Input material: peripheral blood. The sequence derives from a woman aged 30 to 39 with primary liver carcinoma and hepatitis B virus infection. The sequenced DNA is TGTGCCAGCAGCTTATGTCCCATCGAGCAGTACTTC. Its product reads: CASSLCPIEQYF. The CDR3 plus the reference TRBV11-2 and TRBJ2-7 genes for the other parts give the full variable domain: EAGVAQSPRYKIIEKRQSVAFWCNPISGHATLYWYQQILGQGPKLLIQFQNNGVVDDSQLPKDRFSAERLKGVDSTLKIQPAKLEDSAVYLCASSLCPIEQYFGPGTRLTVT.